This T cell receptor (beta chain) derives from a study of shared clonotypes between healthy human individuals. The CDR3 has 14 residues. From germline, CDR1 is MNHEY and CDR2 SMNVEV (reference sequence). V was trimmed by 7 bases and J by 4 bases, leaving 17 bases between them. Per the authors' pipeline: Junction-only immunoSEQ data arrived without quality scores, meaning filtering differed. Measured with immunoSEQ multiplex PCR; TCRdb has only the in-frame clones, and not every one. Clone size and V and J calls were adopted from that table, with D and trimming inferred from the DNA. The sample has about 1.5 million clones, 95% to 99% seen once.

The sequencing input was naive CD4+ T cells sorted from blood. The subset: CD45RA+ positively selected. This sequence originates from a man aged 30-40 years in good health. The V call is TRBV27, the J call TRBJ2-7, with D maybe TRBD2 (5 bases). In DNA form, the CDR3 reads TGTGCCAGCAAGTTCAACGGGATCGCTTACGAGCAGTACTTC. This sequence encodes CASKFNGIAYEQYF.